Listed below are T cell receptor beta chains from one sample, sequenced in a study of cytomegalovirus exposure and HLA in healthy donors. Libraries were prepared by immunoSEQ multiplex PCR; TCRdb keeps only in-frame clonotypes and omits some of them. This table has 150,000 to 200,000 clones, 85% to 90% appearing once. The source material was PBMCs. The receptors were gathered from a woman in her twenties or thirties in good health and CMV-seronegative. Both conserved end residues are part of each CDR3. D genes are given only for firm matches. Where a row states a size, it is once, few, many or the class of an expanded clone; other rows omit it.

>NA|TRBJ2-5|TRBD1|TRBV6-5
CASSYGQGTQYF
TGTGCCAGCAGTTACGGACAGGGCACCCAGTACTTC
>NA|TRBJ2-7|NA|TRBV2
CASSEAAAYEQYF
TGTGCCAGCAGTGAAGCGGCAGCCTACGAGCAGTACTTC
>NA|TRBJ2-7|NA|TRBV2
CASRQFLSYEQYF
TGTGCCAGCAGACAGTTTCTCTCCTACGAGCAGTACTTC
>NA|TRBJ1-5|NA|TRBV15
CATSDPQQGPNQPQHF
TGTGCCACCAGCGATCCCCAGCAGGGCCCCAATCAGCCCCAGCATTTT
>NA|TRBJ2-1|NA|TRBV10-2
CASGHLHNEQFF
TGCGCCAGCGGACACCTTCACAATGAGCAGTTCTTC
>NA|TRBJ1-6|TRBD1|TRBV10-1
CASSEYRGNSPLHF
TGCGCCAGCAGTGAGTACAGGGGAAATTCACCCCTCCACTTT
>NA|TRBJ2-3|NA|TRBV4-1
CASSRELKRTDTQYF
TGCGCCAGCAGCCGAGAACTTAAACGCACAGATACGCAGTATTTT
>NA|TRBJ2-4|NA|TRBV6-5
CASRTMTGPKNIQYF
TGTGCCAGCAGGACCATGACAGGTCCCAAAAACATTCAGTACTTC
>once|TRBJ2-2|TRBD2|TRBV6-4
CASSITPGGLSTGELFF
TGTGCCAGCAGCATAACGCCGGGGGGGCTGAGCACCGGGGAGCTGTTTTTT
>few|TRBJ2-2|NA|TRBV6-1
CASKGGGEIGELFF
TGTGCCAGCAAAGGAGGGGGGGAGATCGGGGAGCTGTTTTTT
>NA|TRBJ1-2|NA|TRBV7-9
CASSLTPNPGNF
TGTGCCAGCAGCTTAACCCCCAACCCGGGAAACTTC
>NA|TRBJ1-2|TRBD1|TRBV6-5
CASRQGASGYTF
TGTGCCAGTAGACAGGGGGCGAGTGGCTACACCTTC
>NA|TRBJ1-4|TRBD1|TRBV5-6
CASSYTGTGVGEKLFF
TGTGCCAGCAGCTACACCGGGACAGGGGTCGGTGAAAAACTGTTTTTT
>few|TRBJ1-6|NA|TRBV5-6
CASSLNRFNSPLHF
TGTGCCAGCAGCTTGAACAGATTCAATTCACCCCTCCACTTT
>NA|TRBJ2-5|TRBD2|TRBV30
CAWSVGGGNQETQYF
TGTGCCTGGAGTGTTGGCGGGGGGAACCAAGAGACCCAGTACTTC
>NA|TRBJ2-6|TRBD1|TRBV5-1
CASSLRGQISSGANVLTF
TGCGCCAGCAGCTTGCGGGGACAGATTAGCTCTGGGGCCAACGTCCTGACTTTC
>NA|TRBJ2-7|TRBD1|TRBV29-1
CSGGPGQGSHEQYF
TGCAGCGGGGGGCCGGGACAGGGTTCTCACGAGCAGTACTTC
>NA|TRBJ2-1|NA|TRBV15
CATSETLGAVHEQFF
TGTGCCACCAGCGAAACCCTTGGGGCAGTCCATGAGCAGTTCTTC
>NA|TRBJ1-1|NA|TRBV5-1
CASSLGGFDTEAFF
TGCGCCAGCAGCTTGGGAGGGTTTGACACTGAAGCTTTCTTT
>NA|TRBJ2-5|TRBD1|TRBV5-1
CASSWTTGGVETQYF
TGCGCCAGCAGCTGGACGACAGGGGGCGTAGAGACCCAGTACTTC
>NA|TRBJ2-7|NA|TRBV4-1
CASSLVFDNMEQYF
TGCGCCAGCAGCCTAGTGTTTGACAATATGGAGCAGTACTTC
>NA|TRBJ2-1|TRBD2|TRBV7-8
CASSLGTSGYNEQFF
TGTGCCAGCAGCTTAGGGACTAGCGGATACAATGAGCAGTTCTTC
>few|TRBJ2-7|NA|TRBV5-6
CASSLALAGGEQYF
TGTGCCAGCAGCTTGGCTCTAGCTGGGGGGGAGCAGTACTTC
>NA|TRBJ1-2|NA|TRBV10-3
CAIRRGNGYTF
TGTGCCATCAGGAGGGGGAACGGCTACACCTTC
>NA|TRBJ1-2|NA|TRBV6-5
CASSNWVSDRNYGYTF
TGTGCCAGCAGTAACTGGGTATCCGACAGAAACTATGGCTACACCTTC
>NA|TRBJ1-6|TRBD1|TRBV6-1
CASSGTANSPLHF
TGTGCCAGCAGCGGGACAGCTAATTCACCCCTCCACTTT
>NA|TRBJ2-1|TRBD2|TRBV5-1
CASSLTGGYNEQFF
TGCGCCAGCAGCTTAACGGGGGGCTACAATGAGCAGTTCTTC
>NA|TRBJ2-1|NA|TRBV2
CATGRGGLNEQFF
TGTGCCACAGGGAGGGGGGGCCTCAATGAGCAGTTCTTC
>NA|TRBJ1-1|NA|TRBV19
CASNTGQNTEAFF
TGTGCCAGTAACACCGGACAGAACACTGAAGCTTTCTTT
>NA|TRBJ2-1|NA|TRBV11-2
CASSKPGQSGYNEQFF
TGTGCCAGCAGCAAACCGGGACAATCGGGGTACAATGAGCAGTTCTTC
>NA|TRBJ2-5|NA|TRBV7-2
CASSLSKLGSETQYF
TGTGCCAGCAGCTTGTCAAAACTAGGTTCAGAGACCCAGTACTTC
>few|TRBJ1-1|NA|TRBV10-1
CASSNLQGNTEAFF
TGCGCCAGCAGTAACCTACAGGGGAACACTGAAGCTTTCTTT
>NA|TRBJ2-7|TRBD1|TRBV4-1
CASSRDSISYEQYF
TGCGCCAGCAGCCGGGACAGTATTTCCTACGAGCAGTACTTC
>NA|TRBJ1-2|NA|TRBV25-1
CASTTGYGYTF
TGTGCCAGCACGACAGGTTATGGCTACACCTTC
>NA|TRBJ2-2|TRBD2|TRBV11-2
CASSSRLAGGTGELFF
TGTGCCAGCAGCTCTCGACTAGCGGGGGGGACCGGGGAGCTGTTTTTT
>NA|TRBJ1-1|NA|TRBV5-1
CASSWGPDNTEAFF
TGCGCCAGCAGCTGGGGCCCCGATAACACTGAAGCTTTCTTT
>NA|TRBJ1-1|NA|TRBV4-3
CASSQDLAGWAFF
TGCGCCAGCAGCCAAGATCTCGCGGGTTGGGCTTTCTTT
>NA|TRBJ1-5|NA|TRBV30
CAWSQGSNQPQHF
TGTGCCTGGAGTCAGGGAAGCAATCAGCCCCAGCATTTT
>NA|TRBJ2-1|NA|TRBV27
CASSWRVPSSYNEQFF
TGTGCCAGCAGTTGGAGGGTTCCAAGCTCCTACAATGAGCAGTTCTTC
>NA|TRBJ2-5|TRBD2|TRBV7-9
CASSPYPGGNQETQYF
TGTGCCAGCAGCCCATACCCCGGGGGGAACCAAGAGACCCAGTACTTC
>NA|TRBJ2-5|TRBD2|TRBV5-4
CASSLGTRGSRHF
TGTGCCAGCAGCTTGGGGACTAGGGGATCGAGGCACTTC
>NA|TRBJ1-4|NA|TRBV4-1
CASSQDGREKQINEKLFF
TGCGCCAGCAGCCAAGATGGGCGGGAAAAACAGATTAATGAAAAACTGTTTTTT
>NA|TRBJ1-6|NA|TRBV5-1
CASSRTQGSYNSPLHF
TGCGCCAGCAGCCGGACACAGGGCTCCTATAATTCACCCCTCCACTTT
>NA|TRBJ1-1|NA|TRBV7-2
CASSPPNRDTEAFF
TGTGCCAGCAGCCCACCAAACCGGGACACTGAAGCTTTCTTT
>NA|TRBJ2-3|NA|TRBV6-5
CASSYGAAGLTDTQYF
TGTGCCAGCAGTTACGGGGCGGCTGGGTTGACAGATACGCAGTATTTT
>NA|TRBJ2-1|TRBD1|TRBV7-2
CASSPDRGGYNEQFF
TGTGCCAGCAGCCCAGACAGGGGGGGTTACAATGAGCAGTTCTTC
>NA|TRBJ1-3|TRBD1|TRBV4-1
CASSQGRTGQEPGNTIYF
TGCGCCAGCAGCCAAGGCCGGACCGGACAGGAACCTGGAAACACCATATATTTT
>NA|TRBJ2-5|TRBD1|TRBV7-9
CASSYTGGMGGETQYF
TGTGCCAGCAGCTATACAGGGGGCATGGGTGGAGAGACCCAGTACTTC
>NA|TRBJ2-1|NA|TRBV5-1
CASSPPGHVYNEQFF
TGCGCCAGCAGCCCCCCGGGACACGTGTACAATGAGCAGTTCTTC
>NA|TRBJ1-1|NA|TRBV2
CASSEGGWLEGQTEAFF
TGTGCCAGCAGTGAAGGGGGGTGGTTGGAGGGCCAGACTGAAGCTTTCTTT
>NA|TRBJ1-5|TRBD1|TRBV2
CASSGDRGSNQPQHF
TGTGCCAGCAGTGGGGACAGGGGAAGCAATCAGCCCCAGCATTTT
>few|TRBJ1-6|NA|TRBV6-5
CASSRSVGSPLHF
TGTGCCAGCAGTAGATCGGTCGGTTCACCCCTCCACTTT